The sequence of this T cell receptor beta chain was determined in a study of T cell clonality in common variable immunodeficiency. Findings and limits, study-wide: Common variable immunodeficiency TCR beta sequences reportedly had fewer deletions and N-nucleotide insertions. Compared with controls, CVID subjects had fewer shared TCRbeta clones. TCRbeta clonality was increased in CVID versus healthy controls.

This clone was seen ten or more times. Its antigen is not known. Coverage ceases 3 residues before the CDR3 finishes, and the germline J gene fills in the end. This CDR3 has 14 residues. V lost 5 bases, J lost 2 bases, and 5 bases stayed unmatched. Germline CDR1 is DFQATT and CDR2 is SNEGSKA (reference sequence). Some clones are missing from TCRdb's copy, which holds only in-frame ones; the method was immunoSEQ multiplex PCR. The sample is made up of more than 30,000 clones, none counted only once. The sample consisted of peripheral blood mononuclear cells. The chain joins TRBV20-1 to TRBJ2-1, with 8 bases lining up with TRBD1. This sequence was found in a person aged 18 to 70 in good health. CDR3 bases read: TGCAGTGCTCCCGGGACAGGCCCCTACAATGAG. Amino acid sequence: CSAPGTGPYNE. The complete CDR3 protein is CSAPGTGPYNEQFF.